These 7 T cell receptor beta chains were all obtained from the same sample, sequenced in a study of OX40 agonist ivuxolimab in advanced cancers. Generated by immunoSEQ multiplex PCR, the TCRdb table keeps only in-frame clones and is missing some. The sample consists of 95,000 to 100,000 clones, about four fifths of them appearing once. The sequencing used CD4+ or CD8+ T cells sorted from blood, collected in a trial of the OX40 agonist ivuxolimab. These receptors all stem from an adult with an advanced solid tumor such as melanoma, head and neck, liver or kidney cancer.

In its sample, this clone was seen once. The CDR3 reads CASSSGPGGRSYEQYF. The DNA of the CDR3 is TGTGCCAGCAGCTCCGGGCCGGGGGGGAGGTCCTACGAGCAGTACTTC. This chain uses TRBV7-2 with TRBJ2-7; 8 bases line up with TRBD2. The J segment lost 1 base and the V segment lost 4 bases, leaving 9 bases of the junction unmatched. Germline assignment: CDR1 SGHTA and CDR2 FQGNSA. The CDR3 spans 16 residues. Full variable domain (missing parts from reference TRBV7-2 and TRBJ2-7): GAGVSQSPSNKVTEKGKDVELRCDPISGHTALYWYRQSLGQGLEFLIYFQGNSAPDKSGLPSDRFSAERTGGSVSTLTIQRTQQEDSAVYLCASSSGPGGRSYEQYFGPGTRLTVT.

This chain connects TRBV5-1 to TRBJ2-7, with unresolved D. This CDR3 contains 11 residues. Trimming took 4 bases from V and 0 from J, leaving 2 bases between them. Per the germline V gene, CDR1 is SGHRS and CDR2 is YFSETQ. CDR3 residues: CASSDSYEQYF. DNA for the CDR3: TGCGCCAGCAGCGACTCCTACGAGCAGTACTTC.

The chain employs TRBV10-3 and TRBJ2-5; D unresolved. The germline V gene encodes CDR1 ENHRY and CDR2 SYGVKD. The V and J ends lost 3 bases and 3 bases respectively, with 5 bases between them. The CDR3 contains 12 residues. The DNA for the CDR3 is TGTGCCATCAGTGAAGTCGAAGAGACCCAGTACTTC. Translating it yields CAISEVEETQYF.

This chain connects TRBV4-3 to TRBJ2-3; 8 bases map to TRBD2. V shed 3 bases, J shed 1 base, and the junction held 12 bases outside the gene matches. CDR1 is LGHNA, CDR2 YSLEER, per germline. The CDR3 has 18 amino acids. The CDR3 nucleotides are TGCGCCAGCAGCCACCAATGGGTGCCGCGGGAGGGCACAGATACGCAGTATTTT. Protein sequence: CASSHQWVPREGTDTQYF.

The chain is built from TRBV19 and TRBJ2-2; 14 nucleotides match TRBD2. The V and J ends lost 5 bases and 5 bases, in that order; junction bases with no gene match: 1. The CDR3 covers 15 residues. Germline loops: CDR1 LNHDA, CDR2 SQIVND (reference sequence). The CDR3, as DNA: TGTGCCAGTAGTGGACTAGCGGGAGGTACCGGGGAGCTGTTTTTT. Protein sequence: CASSGLAGGTGELFF.

This chain uses TRBV10-1 with TRBJ1-1; D unresolved. Germline CDR1 WNHNN, CDR2 SYGVQD (reference sequence). V dropped 6 bases and J dropped 0 bases, with 8 bases sitting between them. This CDR3 contains 13 residues. This chain's CDR3 is CASSITVNTEAFF. The CDR3 region has the DNA TGCGCCAGCAGCATCACAGTGAACACTGAAGCTTTCTTT.

The V and J genes are TRBV5-5 and TRBJ2-7; D is ambiguous. The CDR3 extends over 12 amino acids. The V gene lost 2 bases and the J gene lost 5 bases, with 8 bases spanning the gap. Germline V gives CDR1 SGHKS, CDR2 YYEKEE (reference sequence). CDR3 protein: CASSFFGDEQYF. The CDR3 coding sequence is TGTGCCAGCAGCTTCTTTGGGGACGAGCAGTACTTC.